These 14 T cell receptor beta chains were all obtained from the same sample, sequenced in a study of CD8 T cells in ankylosing spondylitis. TCRdb reprocessed the 5' RACE reads via MiXCR and lists one record per CDR3 protein. The sample carries 250,000 to 350,000 distinct CDR3 sequences, approximately 20% recorded once. Sample: blood, either unsorted or a sorted T cell fraction (not recorded which). These receptors were taken from a male donor with ankylosing spondylitis or in good health (not recorded which).

This clonotype was seen a few times. The V gene is TRBV10-3, the J gene TRBJ2-3, with D perhaps assigned TRBD1 or TRBD2 (5 bases each). The germline V gene encodes CDR1 ENHRY and CDR2 SYGVKD. Trimming cost V 5 bases and J 1 base, with 16 bases left between them. The CDR3 is 16 residues long. In DNA, the CDR3 is TGTGCCATCAGTAACTACGGGACGCTGGGCACAGATACGCAGTATTTT. This codes for CAISNYGTLGTDTQYF.

The chain couples TRBV5-1 to TRBJ2-3; 10 bases map to TRBD2. Losses at the gene ends were 3 bases for V and 2 bases for J; bases not matched to a gene: 9. Germline V gene data show CDR1 as SGHRS and CDR2 as YFSETQ. CDR3 length: 17 amino acids. The CDR3 loop reads CASSSGALAGITDTQYF. The DNA of the CDR3 is TGCGCCAGCAGCTCTGGGGCACTAGCGGGAATCACAGATACGCAGTATTTT.

The chain carries TRBV12-3 or TRBV12-4 and TRBJ2-1, with D unclear. This CDR3 is 14 amino acids long. V was cut by 3 bases and J by 6 bases, with 12 bases left in between. This CDR3 is CASSFWSLSNEQFF. In nucleotides, the CDR3 is TGTGCCAGCAGTTTTTGGTCTCTAAGCAATGAGCAGTTCTTC.

This clonotype has just a few counts. V usage is TRBV12-3 or TRBV12-4 and J usage is TRBJ1-1; 8 bases map to TRBD1. The CDR3 sequence is 17 residues long. Germline trimming cut 4 bases from V and 8 bases from J; bases unmatched to any gene: 18. Written as DNA, the CDR3 is TGTGCCAGCAGTTCCCAGGGGGCGGGACGAGGTCGCCGAGAAGCTTTCTTT. Its protein is CASSSQGAGRGRREAFF.

The rearrangement links TRBV28 to TRBJ2-5, with D perhaps matching TRBD1 (6 bases). The CDR3 has 16 residues. V lost 2 bases and J 1 base, leaving 14 bases between the germline ends. CDR1 is MDHEN, CDR2 SYDVKM, per germline. CDR3 region: CASSLGTGQTQETQYF. Written as DNA, the CDR3 is TGTGCCAGCAGTTTAGGTACAGGGCAAACCCAAGAGACCCAGTACTTC.

This clonotype has more than one count but fewer than ten. The CDR3 is CASSESKADTQYF. In nucleotides, the CDR3 is TGCGCCAGCAGTGAGTCTAAGGCAGATACGCAGTATTTT. The rearrangement links TRBV10-1 to TRBJ2-3; D ambiguous. Germline CDR1 reads WNHNN; CDR2 reads SYGVQD (reference sequence). The CDR3 is made up of 13 amino acids. Trimming left V 0 bases short and J 4 bases short, with 5 bases between.

There are many counts of this clonotype. The CDR3 sequence: CASSDSLESNEQFF. DNA for the CDR3: TGTGCCAGCAGTGACTCATTGGAGAGCAATGAGCAGTTCTTC. The V gene is TRBV6-4, the J gene TRBJ2-1; D is undetermined. CDR1 and CDR2 from the germline V gene are MRHNA and SNTAGT. The CDR3 length is 14 residues. V was shortened by 0 bases and J by 6 bases, with 9 bases between the two germline ends.

The gene calls are TRBV5-6 and TRBJ1-5, with a possible D match to TRBD1 (6 bases). Deletions cut 0 bases from V and 1 base from J, with 11 bases between. Germline assignment: CDR1 SGHDT and CDR2 YYEEEE. CDR3 size: 16 residues. DNA for the CDR3: TGTGCCAGCAGCTTGGCCGGGGGGCGGAGCAATCAGCCCCAGCATTTT. Translation gives CASSLAGGRSNQPQHF. Using reference TRBV5-6 and TRBJ1-5 for the parts outside the CDR3, the full variable domain is DAGVTQSPTHLIKTRGQQVTLRCSPKSGHDTVSWYQQALGQGPQFIFQYYEEEERQRGNFPDRFSGHQFPNYSSELNVNALLLGDSALYLCASSLAGGRSNQPQHFGDGTRLSIL.

There are many counts of this clonotype. The chain employs TRBV5-1 and TRBJ1-5, with D maybe TRBD1 (6 bases). Germline-derived CDR1 and CDR2 are SGHRS and YFSETQ. The CDR3 is 15 residues long. V lost 4 bases, J lost 1 base, and 12 bases lay in between. Here the CDR3 reads CASSPSGASNQPQHF. CDR3 nucleotide sequence: TGCGCCAGCAGCCCCTCAGGGGCAAGCAATCAGCCCCAGCATTTT.

This clonotype was recorded a few times. The chain uses TRBV12-3 or TRBV12-4 and TRBJ1-5; D remains ambiguous. The length of the CDR3 is 14 residues. The V end was cut by 4 bases, the J end by 1 base, with 8 bases between. CDR3 DNA sequence: TGTGCCAGCAGTTCTCTTGCAAGCAATCAGCCCCAGCATTTT. Encoded protein: CASSSLASNQPQHF.

This clonotype was recorded a few times. V and J are TRBV4-1 and TRBJ1-5, with D perhaps matching TRBD1 (5 bases). Trimming took 4 bases from V and 1 from J, leaving 11 bases between them. Per the germline V gene, CDR1 is MGHRA and CDR2 is YSYEKL. The CDR3 consists of 15 residues. The CDR3 DNA follows: TGCGCCAGCAGCCCGCTTGGGGACAGCAATCAGCCCCAGCATTTT. Protein: CASSPLGDSNQPQHF.

This clonotype was detected a few times. The chain is built from TRBV15 and TRBJ1-1; TRBD1 might be the D (5 bases). V lost 0 bases and J 4 bases, leaving 12 bases between the germline ends. The CDR3 extends over 15 amino acids. The V gene's germline CDR1 is LNHNV and CDR2 YYDKDF (reference sequence). The CDR3 region has the DNA TGTGCCACCAGCAGAGATAGGGGTCTGGGCACTGAAGCTTTCTTT. Residues: CATSRDRGLGTEAFF.

This clonotype was counted between two and nine times. The rearrangement links TRBV5-1 to TRBJ2-3; possibly TRBD2 for D (6 bases). Germline V gene sequence: CDR1 SGHRS, CDR2 YFSETQ. V was shortened by 0 bases and J by 2 bases, with 10 bases between the two germline ends. The CDR3 is made up of 15 amino acids. The CDR3 here is CASSLERRDTDTQYF. The CDR3 DNA reads TGCGCCAGCAGCTTGGAAAGGAGGGACACAGATACGCAGTATTTT. Using reference TRBV5-1 and TRBJ2-3 for the parts outside the CDR3, the full variable domain is KAGVTQTPRYLIKTRGQQVTLSCSPISGHRSVSWYQQTPGQGLQFLFEYFSETQRNKGNFPGRFSGRQFSNSRSEMNVSTLELGDSALYLCASSLERRDTDTQYFGPGTRLTVL.

This clonotype was observed a handful of times. The gene calls are TRBV6-5 and TRBJ2-5; 9 bases are a match to TRBD2. V lost 2 bases to trimming and J lost 5 bases; unmatched junction nucleotides: 6. The CDR3 has 15 residues. Germline V gene sequence: CDR1 MNHEY, CDR2 SVGAGI. The CDR3 DNA reads TGTGCCAGCAGTTACCTAGCGGGGAACGGGGAGACCCAGTACTTC. Translating gives CASSYLAGNGETQYF.